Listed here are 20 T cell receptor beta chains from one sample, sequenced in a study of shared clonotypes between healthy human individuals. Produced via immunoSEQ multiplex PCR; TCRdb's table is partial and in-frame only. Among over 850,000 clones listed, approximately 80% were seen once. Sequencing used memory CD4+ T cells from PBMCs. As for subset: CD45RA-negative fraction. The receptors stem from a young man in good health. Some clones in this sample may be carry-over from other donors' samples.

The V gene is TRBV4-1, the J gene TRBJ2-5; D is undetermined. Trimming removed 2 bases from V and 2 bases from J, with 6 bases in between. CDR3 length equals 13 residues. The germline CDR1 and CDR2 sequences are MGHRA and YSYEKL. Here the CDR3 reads CASSQQDQETQYF. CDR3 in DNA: TGCGCCAGCAGCCAACAGGATCAAGAGACCCAGTACTTC.

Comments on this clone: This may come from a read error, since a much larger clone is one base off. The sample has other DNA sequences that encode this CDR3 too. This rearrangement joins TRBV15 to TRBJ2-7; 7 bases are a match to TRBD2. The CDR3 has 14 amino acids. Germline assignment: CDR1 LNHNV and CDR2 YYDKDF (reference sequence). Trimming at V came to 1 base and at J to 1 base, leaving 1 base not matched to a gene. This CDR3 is CATSRGGGSYEQYF. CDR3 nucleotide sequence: TGTGCCACCAGCAGAGGGGGGGGTTCCTACGAGCAGTACTTC.

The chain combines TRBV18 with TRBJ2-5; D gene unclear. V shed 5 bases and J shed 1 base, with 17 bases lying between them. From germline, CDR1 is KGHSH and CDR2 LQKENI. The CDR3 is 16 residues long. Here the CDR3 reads CASSFKASRTQETQYF. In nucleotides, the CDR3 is TGTGCCAGCTCATTTAAGGCGTCGCGGACCCAAGAGACCCAGTACTTC.

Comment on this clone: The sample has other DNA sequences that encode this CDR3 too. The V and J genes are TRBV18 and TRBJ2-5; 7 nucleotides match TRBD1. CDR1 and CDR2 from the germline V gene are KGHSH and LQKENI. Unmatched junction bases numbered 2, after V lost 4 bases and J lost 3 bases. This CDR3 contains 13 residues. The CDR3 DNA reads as TGTGCCAGCTCACGAGGGACAGAAGAGACCCAGTACTTC. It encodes CASSRGTEETQYF.

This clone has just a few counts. CDR3 region: CASSRLAAIYNEQFF. As DNA, the CDR3 is TGTGCCAGCAGCCGACTAGCGGCGATTTACAATGAGCAGTTCTTC. The rearrangement joins TRBV5-4 to TRBJ2-1; the match to TRBD2 covers 9 bases. Germline assignment: CDR1 SGHNT and CDR2 YYREEE (reference sequence). The CDR3 has 15 amino acids. V trimming: 4 bases; J trimming: 4 bases; junction bases outside the gene matches: 6.

As DNA, the CDR3 is TGTGCCAGCAGTCCGGGACAGGGGGTCTATGGCTACACCTTC. It codes for CASSPGQGVYGYTF. The chain is built from TRBV5-5 and TRBJ1-2; 11 bases line up with TRBD1. The J segment lost 4 bases and the V segment lost 5 bases, leaving 4 bases of the junction unmatched. The CDR3 runs to 14 residues. Looked up from germline, CDR1 is SGHKS and CDR2 is YYEKEE (reference sequence).

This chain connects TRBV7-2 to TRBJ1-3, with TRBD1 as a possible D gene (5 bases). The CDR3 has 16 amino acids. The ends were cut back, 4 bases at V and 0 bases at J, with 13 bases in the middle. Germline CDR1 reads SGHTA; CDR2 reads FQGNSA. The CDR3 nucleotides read TGTGCCAGCAGCTCCAGGGTTGGGAGCTCTGGAAACACCATATATTTT. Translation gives CASSSRVGSSGNTIYF.

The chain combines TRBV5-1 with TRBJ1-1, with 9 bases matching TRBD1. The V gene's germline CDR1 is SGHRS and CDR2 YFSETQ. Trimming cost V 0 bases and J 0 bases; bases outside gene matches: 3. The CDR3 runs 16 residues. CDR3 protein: CASSLGTGAMNTEAFF. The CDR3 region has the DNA TGCGCCAGCAGCTTGGGGACAGGGGCCATGAACACTGAAGCTTTCTTT.

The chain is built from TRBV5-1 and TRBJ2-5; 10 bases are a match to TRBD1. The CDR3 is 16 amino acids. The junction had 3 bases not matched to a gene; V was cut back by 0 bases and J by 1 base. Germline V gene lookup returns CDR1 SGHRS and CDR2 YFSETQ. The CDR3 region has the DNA TGCGCCAGCAGCTTGGGGGGACAGGGGTTCCAAGAGACCCAGTACTTC. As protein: CASSLGGQGFQETQYF.

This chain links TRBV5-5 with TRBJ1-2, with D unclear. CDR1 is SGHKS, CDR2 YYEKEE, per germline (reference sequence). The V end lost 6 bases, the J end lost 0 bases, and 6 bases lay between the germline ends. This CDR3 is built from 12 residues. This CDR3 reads CASIAANYGYTF. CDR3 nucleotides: TGTGCCAGCATCGCAGCTAACTATGGCTACACCTTC.

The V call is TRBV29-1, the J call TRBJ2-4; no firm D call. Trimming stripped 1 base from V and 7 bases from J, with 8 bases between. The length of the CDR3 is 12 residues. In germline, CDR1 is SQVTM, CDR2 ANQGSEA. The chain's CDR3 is CSVEGSRNIQYF. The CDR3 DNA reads TGCAGCGTTGAAGGGTCTCGGAACATTCAGTACTTC. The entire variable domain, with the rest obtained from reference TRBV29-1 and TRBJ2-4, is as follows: SAVISQKPSRDICQRGTSLTIQCQVDSQVTMMFWYRQQPGQSLTLIATANQGSEATYESGFVIDKFPISRPNLTFSTLTVSNMSPEDSSIYLCSVEGSRNIQYFGAGTRLSVL.

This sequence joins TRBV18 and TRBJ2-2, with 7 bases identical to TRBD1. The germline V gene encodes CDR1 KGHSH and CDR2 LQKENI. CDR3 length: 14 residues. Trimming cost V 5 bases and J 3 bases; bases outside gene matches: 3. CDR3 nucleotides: TGTGCCAGCTCAGCAGGGGGTGACACCGGGGAGCTGTTTTTT. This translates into CASSAGGDTGELFF. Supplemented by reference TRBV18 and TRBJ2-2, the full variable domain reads NAGVMQNPRHLVRRRGQEARLRCSPMKGHSHVYWYRQLPEEGLKFMVYLQKENIIDESGMPKERFSAEFPKEGPSILRIQQVVRGDSAAYFCASSAGGDTGELFFGEGSRLTVL.

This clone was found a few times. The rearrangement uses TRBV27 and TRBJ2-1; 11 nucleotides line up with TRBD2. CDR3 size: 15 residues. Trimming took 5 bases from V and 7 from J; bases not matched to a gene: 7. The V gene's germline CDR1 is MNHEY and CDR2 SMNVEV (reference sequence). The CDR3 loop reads CASSSRPSGRNEQFF. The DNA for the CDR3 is TGTGCCAGCAGTAGCCGGCCTAGCGGGAGGAATGAGCAGTTCTTC.

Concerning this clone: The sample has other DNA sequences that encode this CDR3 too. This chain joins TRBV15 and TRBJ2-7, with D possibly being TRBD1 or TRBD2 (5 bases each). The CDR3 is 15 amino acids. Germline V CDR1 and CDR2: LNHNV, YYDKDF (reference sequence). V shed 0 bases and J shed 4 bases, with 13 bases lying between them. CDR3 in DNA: TGTGCCACCAGCAGAGATAGAGGGGAAGGGTACGAGCAGTACTTC. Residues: CATSRDRGEGYEQYF.

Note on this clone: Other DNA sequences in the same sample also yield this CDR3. CDR3 nucleotides: TGTGCCAGCAGCGTAGGTACGGACTACAATGAGCAGTTCTTC. Amino acid sequence: CASSVGTDYNEQFF. The chain employs TRBV9 and TRBJ2-1; D call uncertain. V dropped 0 bases and J dropped 3 bases, with 7 bases sitting between them. In germline, CDR1 is SGDLS, CDR2 YYNGEE. This CDR3 contains 14 residues.

The CDR3: CASSTQGASTDTQYF. CDR3 bases: TGTGCCAGCAGCACACAGGGGGCGAGCACAGATACGCAGTATTTT. The chain combines TRBV7-2 with TRBJ2-3, with 9 bases matching TRBD1. Germline loops: CDR1 SGHTA, CDR2 FQGNSA. The CDR3 runs 15 residues. V was pared by 5 bases and J by 0 bases, with 3 bases of the junction left unmatched. The variable domain in full, with the rest retrieved from reference TRBV7-2 and TRBJ2-3, is GAGVSQSPSNKVTEKGKDVELRCDPISGHTALYWYRQSLGQGLEFLIYFQGNSAPDKSGLPSDRFSAERTGGSVSTLTIQRTQQEDSAVYLCASSTQGASTDTQYFGPGTRLTVL.

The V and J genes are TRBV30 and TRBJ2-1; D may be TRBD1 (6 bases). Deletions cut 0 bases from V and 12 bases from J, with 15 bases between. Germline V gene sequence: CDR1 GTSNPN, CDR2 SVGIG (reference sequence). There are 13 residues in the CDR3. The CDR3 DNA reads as TGTGCCTGGAGTGTACTGTACAGGGTAGGGCAGTTCTTC. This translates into CAWSVLYRVGQFF.

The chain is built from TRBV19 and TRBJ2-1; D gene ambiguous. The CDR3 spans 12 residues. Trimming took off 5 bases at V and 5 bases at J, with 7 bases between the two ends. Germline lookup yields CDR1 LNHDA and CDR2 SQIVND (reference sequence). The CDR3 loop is CASSVQNNEQFF. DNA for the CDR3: TGTGCCAGTAGTGTACAGAACAATGAGCAGTTCTTC.

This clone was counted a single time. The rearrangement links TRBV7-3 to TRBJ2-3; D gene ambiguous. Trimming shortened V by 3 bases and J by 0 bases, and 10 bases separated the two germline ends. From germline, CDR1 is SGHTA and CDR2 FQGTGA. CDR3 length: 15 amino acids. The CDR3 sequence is CASSFSSSSTDTQYF. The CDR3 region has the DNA TGTGCCAGCAGCTTCAGTTCTTCTAGCACAGATACGCAGTATTTT.

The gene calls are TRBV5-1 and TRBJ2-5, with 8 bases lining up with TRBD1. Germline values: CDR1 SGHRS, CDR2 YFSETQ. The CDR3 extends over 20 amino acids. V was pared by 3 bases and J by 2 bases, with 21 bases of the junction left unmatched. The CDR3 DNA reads TGCGCCAGCAGCTCGGAACTAGGACAGGGCTCTCGACCAGTACAAGAGACCCAGTACTTC. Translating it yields CASSSELGQGSRPVQETQYF. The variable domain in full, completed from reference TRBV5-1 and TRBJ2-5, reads KAGVTQTPRYLIKTRGQQVTLSCSPISGHRSVSWYQQTPGQGLQFLFEYFSETQRNKGNFPGRFSGRQFSNSRSEMNVSTLELGDSALYLCASSSELGQGSRPVQETQYFGPGTRLLVL.